This TCR beta chain was documented in a study of blood T cells in healthy people across ages. The CDR3 is 16 residues long. Germline CDR1 and CDR2: MNHEY and SVGAGI. PCR was performed a second time for about 7 to 11 cycles using a sample-barcoded 5' primer and a J-beta primer mix. TCRdb ran MiXCR on the 5' RACE reads and lists one entry per CDR3 protein. The table lists 750,000 to 950,000 distinct CDR3 sequences, 25% to 35% of them singletons. These data also featured in a second study, about T cells of mothers and their children. That paper notes: Related mother and child pairs showed slightly greater overlap (not significant) than unrelated pairs did.

The chain has TRBV6-5 and TRBJ2-5; 11 bases map to TRBD1. TRBJ2-7 matches the DNA end more closely, so the J call is doubtful. The TCR originated in a woman aged 40 to 50 in good health. Sequencing was performed on blood. CDR3 residues: CASSLPPGTGGNEQYF. The CDR3 DNA follows: TGTGCCAGCAGCTTACCTCCAGGGACAGGGGGAAACGAGCAGTACTTC.